This T cell receptor beta chain was retrieved from a study of blood T cell repertoires in COVID-19 (dated by TCRdb to the early 2020s). For the wider study: Samples covering the acute and convalescent phases of COVID-19 were provided by collaborators in the United States, Italy and Spain. The samples were drawn from two sources: the first 160 participants of the ongoing ImmuneRACE study, and 1,000 to 1,500 subjects contributed by 6 global collaborators. A de-identified subject ID, COVID-19 status, age in years and sex were almost always included in the sample metadata. The prospective study material was composed of cDNA or gDNA derived from T cells, B-cell-depleted T cells, or PBMCs. The repertoires were made available in a free public database intended to serve as a resource for research on the immune response to SARS-CoV-2. Where available, HLA class I and class II types were taken from metadata supplied by the sample provider and were not determined by assay-based typing. The dataset comprised deeply sampled blood TCRbeta repertoires from subjects exposed to, actively infected with, or recovered from COVID-19.

Participants in the prospective study were aged about 18 to 89 years, lived in 20 to 25 United States geographic areas, and enrolled through a virtual design. In the prospective study, participants were assigned to cohorts based on the clinical history participants reported in a screening survey and a study questionnaire. Recovered participants in ImmuneRACE Cohort 3 were defined as having two consecutive negative NP/OP PCR tests, clearance from a healthcare professional, or resolution of symptoms. In the prospective study, whole blood, serum and a nasopharyngeal or oropharyngeal swab were collected from each participant by mobile phlebotomists. Participants in the prospective study had the option to provide additional blood draws and questionnaires over an approximately 2-month period. Blood samples from the prospective study were shipped frozen or at room temperature prior to DNA extraction.

Broader findings and caveats from the paper: The amount of clinical and demographic metadata varied by source and participant and was provided uncurated.

Taken from cysteine to phenylalanine, the CDR3 has 11 residues. Only the CDR3 region is kept as DNA, spanning 33 bases read in frame from base 1. The V end loses 6 bases and the J end loses 6 bases, and a stretch of 7 bases separates them. As regards this clone: Its binding antigen is unknown. One base away there is no much larger clone; base qualities are not given.

TCRbeta CDR3 regions were amplified from genomic DNA using the immunoSEQ Assay, a bias-controlled multiplex PCR. As for the authors' bioinformatics: Nucleated cell counts per sample were estimated from amplification of reference gene primers within the assay. To quantify the absolute abundance of each unique TCRbeta CDR3 rearrangement, sequence reads were collapsed and filtered. Productive Simpson clonality was computed per sample as the square root of Simpson's diversity index over productive rearrangements. Sourced from immuneACCESS, this table was stored by TCRdb with only in-frame sequences that have V and J called. A share of the clones is absent; for the studies checked, an unresolved V gene accounts for under half, and the remainder has no known explanation. V, J and clone size are those of that table, while D and trimming were read from the DNA. Counted in this sample were almost 250,000 clones; around nine tenths of them appeared once. Of the sample, approximately 1.6% is held by the ten largest clones.

The receptor chain draws on TRBV12-3 or TRBV12-4 and TRBJ2-3; possibly the D gene is TRBD2, per 5 matching bases. Sequenced input: PBMCs or T cells enriched from blood (not recorded which). This TCR was sampled from a woman aged 50 to 65 who had recovered from COVID-19. The CDR3 protein is CASRRGDTQYF. The nucleotide sequence is TGTGCCAGCAGACGAGGGGATACGCAGTATTTT.